This note documents a single TCR beta chain sequence. Only in-frame clones appear in the TCRdb table, and some are missing; sequencing was by immunoSEQ multiplex PCR. The table records about 3,100 clones, 70% to 80% of them present only once. Tumor samples were obtained before definitive surgery or chemotherapy. This sample was taken from a study of high-grade serous ovarian cancer treatment subgroups. The germline gives CDR1 LNHDA, CDR2 SQIVND (reference sequence). The CDR3 is 16 residues long. V shed 6 bases and J 0 bases; nucleotides not matched to a gene: 8. The sequenced sample was tumor tissue. V usage is TRBV19 and J usage is TRBJ2-1; 7 bases map to TRBD2. The TCR was taken from a human donor with high-grade serous ovarian cancer. CDR3 region: CASSLLGGSSYNEQFF. CDR3 coding DNA: TGTGCCAGTAGCCTCCTGGGAGGGAGCTCCTACAATGAGCAGTTCTTC.